The rows below give T cell receptor beta chains drawn from one sample of a study of CD8+CD57+ T cells in acquired aplastic anemia. TCRdb ran MiXCR on the reads and lists one entry per CDR3 protein. This repertoire shows about 160,000 distinct CDR3 sequences, around half found once; its top ten account for 3.2%. The sample comprised sorted CD4+, CD8+, or CD8+CD57+ T cells (not recorded which) from PBMCs. These receptors were obtained from a human donor with aplastic anemia. CDR3s include the opening cysteine and the closing phenylalanine or tryptophan. Each record gives: J gene, V gene, D gene, clone size, CDR3 DNA, CDR3 protein. The D gene is left open where the match is weak. Rows give clone size only sometimes, using once, few, many, or a class for an expanded clone.

TRBJ1-1,TRBV6-2/TRBV6-3,NA,NA,TGTGCCAGCAGTTACTCGAGGAGGAGCGGGATTCCTGAAGCTTTCTTT,CASSYSRRSGIPEAFF
TRBJ2-3,TRBV24-1,NA,NA,TGTGCCACCAGTGAACCAGGGCGTGATACGCAGTATTTT,CATSEPGRDTQYF
TRBJ2-7,TRBV24-1,TRBD1,NA,TGTGCCACCAGTGACCCCGACAGGGTCGAGCAGTACTTC,CATSDPDRVEQYF
TRBJ2-1,TRBV21-1,NA,NA,TGTGCCAGCAGCCCGACTAGCGGGGGGCCATACAATGAGCAGTTCTTC,CASSPTSGGPYNEQFF
TRBJ1-5,TRBV19,TRBD1,NA,TGTGCCAGTAAAGACAGGGACCTACCTAATCAGCCCCAGCATTTT,CASKDRDLPNQPQHF
TRBJ2-1,TRBV29-1,TRBD2,NA,TGCAGCGCAGACATTCTACGGGGGGGTGAGCAGTTCTTC,CSADILRGGEQFF
TRBJ1-4,TRBV10-1,NA,NA,TGCGCCAGCAGTGGACAGAATGAAAAACTGTTTTTT,CASSGQNEKLFF
TRBJ1-6,TRBV20-1,NA,NA,TGCAGTGCTAGAGAGTCCGGGGCCGGAGGACCCCTTCACTTT,CSARESGAGGPLHF
TRBJ2-1,TRBV25-1,TRBD1,NA,TGTGCCAGCAGTGTCCGGGACAGGGGGCCCCTTCAGTTCTTC,CASSVRDRGPLQFF
TRBJ2-1,TRBV10-1,TRBD1,NA,TGCGCCAGCACCGGGACAGGTTTACAGTTCTTC,CASTGTGLQFF
TRBJ1-1,TRBV19,NA,NA,TGTGCCAGCTCCGGGACAAAGGACACTGAAGCTTTCTTT,CASSGTKDTEAFF
TRBJ1-6,TRBV20-1,TRBD1,NA,TGCAGTGCTAAATATTCAGGGGGCCGTAATTCACCCCTCCACTTT,CSAKYSGGRNSPLHF
TRBJ2-3,TRBV6-2/TRBV6-3,TRBD2,NA,TGTGCCAGCAGCCTTAGCGGGGGGGCTACAGATACGCAGTATTTT,CASSLSGGATDTQYF
TRBJ2-5,TRBV20-1,TRBD2,NA,TGCAGTGCACCGGGACTAGCGGGAGGGCCAAAAGAGACCCAGTACTTC,CSAPGLAGGPKETQYF
TRBJ1-5,TRBV7-9,NA,NA,TGTGCCAGCAGCGTTGAGGAGGGTGGCGGTCAGCCCCAGCATTTT,CASSVEEGGGQPQHF
TRBJ2-1,TRBV10-3,NA,NA,TGTGCCATCAGTGTGCGGGTAGGGAATGAGCAGTTCTTC,CAISVRVGNEQFF
TRBJ2-2,TRBV19,NA,many,TGTGCCAGTAGTATATCGGCGGCCTTAGAGGCCGGGGAGCTGTTTTTT,CASSISAALEAGELFF
TRBJ1-1,TRBV4-3,NA,many,TGCGCCAGCAGCCAAGGGGGCAGGGGGAACACTGAAGCTTTCTTT,CASSQGGRGNTEAFF
TRBJ1-2,TRBV9,TRBD1,few,TGTGCCAGCAGCGTAAGACAGGGAGCCAACTATGGCTACACCTTC,CASSVRQGANYGYTF
TRBJ1-2,TRBV19,TRBD1,NA,TGTGCCAGTAGTAGGGGACAGGGGGCGTACTATGGCTACACCTTC,CASSRGQGAYYGYTF
TRBJ2-7,TRBV7-3,NA,NA,TGTGCCAGCAGCCAGGCTGACAGCGATTACGAGCAGTACTTC,CASSQADSDYEQYF
TRBJ1-1,TRBV5-5,NA,many,TGTGCCAGCAGCTTGGACACGTCGAGCACTGAAGCTTTCTTT,CASSLDTSSTEAFF
TRBJ2-1,TRBV19,TRBD2,many,TGTGCCAGTAGTATATCTGTCCTAGCGGGGAGCTCCTACAATGAGCAGTTCTTC,CASSISVLAGSSYNEQFF
TRBJ2-1,TRBV4-1,TRBD2,many,TGCGCCAGCAGCCGCACGACTAGCGGGAGTTACAATGAGCAGTTCTTC,CASSRTTSGSYNEQFF
TRBJ2-2,TRBV19,TRBD1,few,TGTGCCAGTAGCGCAGGGGGAAACACCGGGGAGCTGTTTTTT,CASSAGGNTGELFF
TRBJ2-7,TRBV7-9,NA,NA,TGTGCCAGTTTACATCAGAGCTCCTACGAGCAGTACTTC,CASLHQSSYEQYF
TRBJ2-7,TRBV18,NA,NA,TGTGCCAGCTCACCACCGAATATCCCGACAGGTGGTCACGAGCAGTACTTC,CASSPPNIPTGGHEQYF
TRBJ2-7,TRBV11-2,TRBD1,NA,TGTGCCAGCAGCATCCTACCGGGACAGGGGGCGGGGGAGCAGTACTTC,CASSILPGQGAGEQYF
TRBJ1-1,TRBV7-2,NA,many,TGTGCCAGCAGCTTAGCGCAGGGTTGGTTGGGGACTGAAGCTTTCTTT,CASSLAQGWLGTEAFF
TRBJ1-2,TRBV7-3,NA,once,TGTGCCAGCAACCCGAGGGGGGACTATGGCTACACCTTC,CASNPRGDYGYTF
TRBJ1-5,TRBV2,TRBD1,many,TGTGCCAGCAGTGGACAGGGGGACAATCAGCCCCAGCATTTT,CASSGQGDNQPQHF